This T cell receptor beta chain comes out of a study of T cell responses to AZD1222 COVID-19 vaccine. General study findings and limits: A mostly white British donor set with more females was recruited, and clonal diversity was possibly underestimated.

Measured with immunoSEQ multiplex PCR; TCRdb has only the in-frame clones, and not every one. The sample carries roughly 200,000 clones, roughly 93% recorded once. Germline loops: CDR1 LGHNA, CDR2 YSLEER. The CDR3 runs 15 residues. Trimming shortened V by 0 bases and J by 3 bases, and 9 bases separated the two germline ends. With respect to this clone: The antigen is not known.

The sequence derives from an adult who received the MenACWY meningococcal vaccine as a control. The sample consisted of peripheral blood, taken 28 days after the second dose of the MenACWY control vaccine. This chain uses TRBV4-3 with TRBJ2-1; D gene uncertain. The CDR3 sequence is CASSQDLAVYNEQFF. The CDR3, as DNA: TGCGCCAGCAGCCAAGATTTGGCAGTCTACAATGAGCAGTTCTTC.